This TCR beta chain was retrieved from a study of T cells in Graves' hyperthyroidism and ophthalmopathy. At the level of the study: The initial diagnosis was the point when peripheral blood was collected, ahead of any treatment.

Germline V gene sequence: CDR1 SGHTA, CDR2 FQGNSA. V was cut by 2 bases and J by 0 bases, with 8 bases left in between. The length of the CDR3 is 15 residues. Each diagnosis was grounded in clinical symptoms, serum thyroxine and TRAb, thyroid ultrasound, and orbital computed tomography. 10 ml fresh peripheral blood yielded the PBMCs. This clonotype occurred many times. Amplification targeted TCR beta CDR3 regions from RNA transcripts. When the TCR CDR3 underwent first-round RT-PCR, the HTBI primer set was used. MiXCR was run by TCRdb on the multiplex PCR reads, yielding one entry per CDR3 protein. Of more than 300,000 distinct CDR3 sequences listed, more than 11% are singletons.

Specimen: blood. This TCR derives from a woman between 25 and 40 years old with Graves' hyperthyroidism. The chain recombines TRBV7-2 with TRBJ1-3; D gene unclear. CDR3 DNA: TGTGCCAGCAGCTTATCGGGCCACTCTGGAAACACCATATATTTT. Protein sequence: CASSLSGHSGNTIYF.